These 11 T cell receptor beta chains share one sample of origin, sequenced in a study of blood T cell repertoires in COVID-19. TCRdb's table, derived via immunoSEQ multiplex PCR, lists solely in-frame clones and lacks some. Of some 150,000 clones listed, 84% are singletons. Sequences were obtained from PBMCs or T cells enriched from blood (not recorded which). The receptors come from a woman aged 45-65 years who had been exposed to COVID-19.

The CDR3 region has the DNA TGTGCCAGCAGTGACGGACTAGCGGGAGGAGATACGCAGTATTTT. Its protein product is CASSDGLAGGDTQYF. This chain uses TRBV2 with TRBJ2-3, with 14 nucleotides matching TRBD2. The ends lost 3 bases at V and 5 bases at J; junction bases unmatched: 1. The germline CDR1 and CDR2 sequences are SNHLY and FYNNEI. This CDR3 has 15 amino acids.

This chain connects TRBV12-5 to TRBJ2-7; possibly TRBD1 for D (6 bases). CDR3 length: 16 residues. Germline CDR1 reads LGHNT; CDR2 reads FRNRAP. V was shortened by 5 bases and J by 6 bases, with 23 bases between the two germline ends. CDR3 sequence: CASGVDSSKGVGEQYF. In DNA form, the CDR3 reads TGTGCTAGTGGTGTCGACTCGAGTAAGGGGGTAGGCGAGCAGTACTTC.

Here the CDR3 DNA reads TGTGCCAGCAGCTTAGGCCGGGGGACTAGGAAGTCCTACGAGCAGTACTTC. This gives the protein CASSLGRGTRKSYEQYF. V is TRBV11-2 and J is TRBJ2-7; 8 positions agree with TRBD2. This CDR3 region has 17 residues. V dropped 1 base and J dropped 1; count of bases not matched to a gene: 9. Looked up from germline, CDR1 is SGHAT and CDR2 is FQNNGV.

This sequence joins TRBV30 and TRBJ1-2; D might be TRBD1 (6 bases). Trimming stripped 1 base from V and 4 bases from J, with 16 bases between. This CDR3 comprises 15 residues. The germline V gene has CDR1 GTSNPN and CDR2 SVGIG (reference sequence). The CDR3 spells CAWSGGGGGGYGYTF. For the CDR3, the DNA is TGTGCCTGGAGTGGTGGGGGCGGGGGAGGCTATGGCTACACCTTC. Supplemented by reference TRBV30 and TRBJ1-2, the full variable domain reads SQTIHQWPATLVQPVGSPLSLECTVEGTSNPNLYWYRQAAGRGLQLLFYSVGIGQISSEVPQNLSASRPQDRQFILSSKKLLLSDSGFYLCAWSGGGGGGYGYTFGSGTRLTVV.

V is TRBV19 and J is TRBJ1-1; 9 bases are a match to TRBD1. V trimming: 5 bases; J trimming: 1 base; junction bases outside the gene matches: 5. This CDR3 region has 15 residues. Germline CDR1 is LNHDA and CDR2 is SQIVND (reference sequence). As DNA, the CDR3 is TGTGCCAGTAGTTTTTACAGGGGGCGGAACACTGAAGCTTTCTTT. Its translation: CASSFYRGRNTEAFF.

The V gene is TRBV7-2, the J gene TRBJ2-1; D might be TRBD1 (6 bases). Trimming took 5 bases from V and 9 from J, leaving 17 bases between them. The CDR3 loop spans 14 amino acids. The V gene's germline CDR1 is SGHTA and CDR2 FQGNSA. The DNA of the CDR3 is TGTGCCAGCAGCCAGGGGCGGGTCTCCACTGAGCAGTTCTTC. This encodes CASSQGRVSTEQFF.

The chain combines TRBV28 with TRBJ2-3, with D possibly TRBD2 on 6 matching bases. Germline lookup yields CDR1 MDHEN and CDR2 SYDVKM. Trimming shortened V by 2 bases and J by 4 bases, and 10 bases separated the two germline ends. This CDR3 has 14 residues. CDR3 bases: TGTGCCAGCAGTTTAGTGGGCGGGGCAGATACGCAGTATTTT. This encodes CASSLVGGADTQYF.

The chain joins TRBV4-2 to TRBJ2-7; possibly TRBD2 for D (7 bases). The CDR3 length is 16 residues. Deletions cut 4 bases from V and 1 base from J, with 17 bases between. Germline lookup yields CDR1 LGHNA and CDR2 YNFKEQ. DNA of the CDR3: TGTGCCAGCAGCCCATCTCACGGGGGGCAGTCCTACGAGCAGTACTTC. Its protein is CASSPSHGGQSYEQYF.

This sequence joins TRBV4-2 and TRBJ2-5, with 8 nucleotides matching TRBD1. This CDR3 has 16 amino acids. The germline CDR1 and CDR2 sequences are LGHNA and YNFKEQ. The J segment lost 4 bases and the V segment lost 4 bases, leaving 11 bases of the junction unmatched. The CDR3 coding sequence is TGTGCCAGCAGCCCTGATAGGCAGGGGGCGTCAGAGACCCAGTACTTC. This encodes CASSPDRQGASETQYF.

The sample holds one count of this clone. The chain couples TRBV7-2 to TRBJ2-3; D is perhaps TRBD2 (7 bases). The V gene's germline CDR1 is SGHTA and CDR2 FQGNSA. The CDR3 has 15 amino acids. V dropped 5 bases and J dropped 5 bases, with 17 bases sitting between them. The CDR3 nucleotides are TGTGCCAGCAGCGGAGGGGGGGCAAATGTAGATACGCAGTATTTT. This codes for CASSGGGANVDTQYF.

In its sample, this clone ranks as medium-sized. The V gene is TRBV4-2, the J gene TRBJ2-3, with 8 bases that match TRBD2. In germline, CDR1 is LGHNA, CDR2 YNFKEQ. The J segment lost 2 bases and the V segment lost 4 bases, leaving 17 bases of the junction unmatched. This CDR3 has 19 amino acids. The CDR3 sequence is CASSREEASGRLATDTQYF. CDR3 nucleotide sequence: TGTGCCAGCAGCCGGGAGGAGGCTAGCGGGCGGTTAGCCACAGATACGCAGTATTTT.